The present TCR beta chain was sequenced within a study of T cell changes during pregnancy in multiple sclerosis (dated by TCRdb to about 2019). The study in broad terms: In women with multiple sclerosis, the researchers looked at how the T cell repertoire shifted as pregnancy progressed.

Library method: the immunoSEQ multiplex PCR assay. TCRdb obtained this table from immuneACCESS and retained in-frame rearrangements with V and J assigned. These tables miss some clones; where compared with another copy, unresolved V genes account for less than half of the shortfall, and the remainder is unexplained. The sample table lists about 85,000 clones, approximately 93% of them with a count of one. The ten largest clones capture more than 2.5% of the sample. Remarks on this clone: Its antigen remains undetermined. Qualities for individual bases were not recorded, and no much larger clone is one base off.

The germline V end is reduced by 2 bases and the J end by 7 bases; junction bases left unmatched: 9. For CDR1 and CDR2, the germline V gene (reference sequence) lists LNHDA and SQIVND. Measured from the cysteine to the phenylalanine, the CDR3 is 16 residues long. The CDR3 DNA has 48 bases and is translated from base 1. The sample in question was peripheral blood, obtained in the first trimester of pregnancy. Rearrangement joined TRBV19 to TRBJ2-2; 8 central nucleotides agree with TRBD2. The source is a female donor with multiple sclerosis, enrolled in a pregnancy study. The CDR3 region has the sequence CASSISSGGMGGELFF. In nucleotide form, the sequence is TGTGCCAGTAGTATATCCAGCGGGGGCATGGGCGGGGAGCTGTTTTTT.